What follows is one TCR beta chain and its context. This sample is part of a study of cytomegalovirus exposure and HLA in healthy donors. Both 60 Vbeta primers and 13 Jbeta primers went into the PCR. Method: immunoSEQ multiplex PCR; TCRdb's copy keeps in-frame clones and lacks some. The sample has approximately 70,000 clones, roughly two thirds seen once. This CDR3 is 12 amino acids long. Per germline, CDR1 SGHVS and CDR2 FNYEAQ. With 5 bases removed from V and 4 bases from J, the gap between germline ends came to 7 bases. Sequenced: PBMCs. This chain uses TRBV7-6 with TRBJ2-3, with a possible D match to TRBD2 (5 bases). The origin of this receptor is a male donor in good health and CMV-seropositive. Here the CDR3 DNA reads TGTGCCAGCAGCCCACTAGCAGATACGCAGTATTTT. Encoded protein: CASSPLADTQYF.